Below are 28 T cell receptor beta chains sequenced from a single sample in a study of blood T cell repertoires in COVID-19. Measured with immunoSEQ multiplex PCR; TCRdb has only the in-frame clones, and not every one. The sample consists of a few hundred thousand clones, roughly 86% of them appearing once. The sequenced material came from peripheral blood. Source of these receptors: a young man with active or convalescent COVID-19.

The chain joins TRBV9 to TRBJ1-3; D gene uncertain. Germline CDR1 and CDR2: SGDLS and YYNGEE. Trimming pared 4 bases from V and 0 bases from J, leaving 11 bases between. The CDR3 length is 15 residues. The CDR3 loop is CASSPRSSSGNTIYF. For the CDR3, the DNA is TGTGCCAGCAGCCCTCGATCGAGCTCTGGAAACACCATATATTTT.

The gene calls are TRBV4-1 and TRBJ2-2; weak D call: TRBD2 (7 bases). Trimming took 5 bases from V and 7 from J, leaving 11 bases between them. The CDR3 totals 13 residues. Germline loops: CDR1 MGHRA, CDR2 YSYEKL. CDR3: CASSYREGGELFF. The CDR3 DNA reads TGCGCCAGCAGCTACAGGGAGGGCGGGGAGCTGTTTTTT.

V is TRBV7-9 and J is TRBJ2-1; 7 positions match TRBD2. The CDR3 covers 16 residues. V was clipped by 0 bases and J by 8 bases; unmatched bases: 10. From germline, CDR1 is SEHNR and CDR2 FQNEAQ (reference sequence). Written as DNA, the CDR3 is TGTGCCAGCAGCTTAGCGCCGTTAGGGAGGGTGCATGAGCAGTTCTTC. It specifies CASSLAPLGRVHEQFF. Complete variable domain (other parts from reference TRBV7-9 and TRBJ2-1): DTGVSQNPRHKITKRGQNVTFRCDPISEHNRLYWYRQTLGQGPEFLTYFQNEAQLEKSRLLSDRFSAERPKGSFSTLEIQRTEQGDSAMYLCASSLAPLGRVHEQFFGPGTRLTVL.

The chain uses TRBV12-3 or TRBV12-4 and TRBJ1-1; 7 nucleotides match TRBD1. This CDR3 has 13 residues. Losses at the gene ends were 4 bases for V and 8 bases for J; bases not matched to a gene: 7. CDR3 DNA: TGTGCCAGCAGTTCCACAGGGGCAGGGGAAGCTTTCTTT. It translates to CASSSTGAGEAFF.

The rearrangement links TRBV12-3 or TRBV12-4 to TRBJ2-1; 7 nucleotides agree with TRBD1. V gave up 5 bases and J gave up 8 bases; unmatched junction bases: 6. This CDR3 is built from 13 residues. The CDR3 spells CASSLTGIDEQFF. In DNA, the CDR3 is TGTGCCAGCAGTCTGACAGGGATCGATGAGCAGTTCTTC.

The chain has TRBV7-9 and TRBJ2-3; 8 bases align to TRBD1. The junction had 7 bases not matched to a gene; V was cut back by 5 bases and J by 3 bases. CDR3 length: 15 residues. Per germline, CDR1 SEHNR and CDR2 FQNEAQ (reference sequence). The CDR3 reads CASSPGQERTDTQYF. The CDR3 bases are TGTGCCAGCAGCCCGGGACAGGAGAGAACAGATACGCAGTATTTT.

This chain connects TRBV7-6 to TRBJ2-3; no reliable D call. V was pared by 5 bases and J by 6 bases, with 15 bases between. The germline CDR1 and CDR2 sequences are SGHVS and FNYEAQ. The CDR3 sequence is 14 residues long. CDR3: CASSPGAGLDTQYF. The CDR3 DNA reads as TGTGCCAGCAGCCCGGGTGCCGGGTTGGATACGCAGTATTTT.

The chain links TRBV7-2 to TRBJ2-1, with TRBD2 matching 14 bases. From germline, CDR1 is SGHTA and CDR2 FQGNSA. The CDR3 consists of 15 residues. Trimming at V came to 4 bases and at J to 8 bases, leaving 4 bases not matched to a gene. The CDR3 reads CASSSGLAGVDEQFF. The CDR3 region has the DNA TGTGCCAGCAGCTCGGGACTAGCGGGGGTTGATGAGCAGTTCTTC. The variable domain in full, completed from reference TRBV7-2 and TRBJ2-1, reads GAGVSQSPSNKVTEKGKDVELRCDPISGHTALYWYRQSLGQGLEFLIYFQGNSAPDKSGLPSDRFSAERTGGSVSTLTIQRTQQEDSAVYLCASSSGLAGVDEQFFGPGTRLTVL.

This clone appeared a single time. This chain uses TRBV2 with TRBJ2-4; 9 positions agree with TRBD2. The CDR3 sequence is 16 residues long. V lost 6 bases to trimming and J lost 3 bases; unmatched junction nucleotides: 9. Germline V gene data show CDR1 as SNHLY and CDR2 as FYNNEI. CDR3 DNA sequence: TGTGCCAGCAGACCGGGACTAGCTGTGGTCAAAAACATTCAGTACTTC. It encodes CASRPGLAVVKNIQYF. Complete variable domain (other parts from reference TRBV2 and TRBJ2-4): EPEVTQTPSHQVTQMGQEVILRCVPISNHLYFYWYRQILGQKVEFLVSFYNNEISEKSEIFDDQFSVERPDGSNFTLKIRSTKLEDSAMYFCASRPGLAVVKNIQYFGAGTRLSVL.

This chain joins TRBV19 and TRBJ1-1, with 10 bases lining up with TRBD1. V lost 10 bases to trimming and J lost 5 bases; unmatched junction nucleotides: 13. The CDR3 runs to 15 residues. Per the germline V gene, CDR1 is LNHDA and CDR2 is SQIVND (reference sequence). The CDR3 loop is CATYPATGGLTEAFF. CDR3 sequence (DNA): TGTGCCACATACCCCGCGACAGGGGGCCTAACTGAAGCTTTCTTT.

CDR3 in DNA: TGTGCCAGCAGCTCACAGGGGGCGGGTTACGAGCAGTACTTC. It translates to CASSSQGAGYEQYF. J is TRBJ2-7 and V is TRBV7-2, with 9 bases lining up with TRBD1. The germline gives CDR1 SGHTA, CDR2 FQGNSA. V trimming: 4 bases; J trimming: 4 bases; junction bases outside the gene matches: 5. The CDR3 length is 14 residues. Full variable domain (missing parts from reference TRBV7-2 and TRBJ2-7): GAGVSQSPSNKVTEKGKDVELRCDPISGHTALYWYRQSLGQGLEFLIYFQGNSAPDKSGLPSDRFSAERTGGSVSTLTIQRTQQEDSAVYLCASSSQGAGYEQYFGPGTRLTVT.

V and J are TRBV6-5 and TRBJ2-1, with 7 bases lining up with TRBD1. Trimming took 8 bases from V and 4 from J; bases not matched to a gene: 8. Germline V gene lookup returns CDR1 MNHEY and CDR2 SVGAGI. This CDR3 contains 14 residues. The CDR3 bases are TGTGCCAGCGCATCCCCGGGACAGTACAATGAGCAGTTCTTC. Amino acid sequence: CASASPGQYNEQFF.

The chain has TRBV5-4 and TRBJ2-3, with 7 bases identical to TRBD1. The germline gives CDR1 SGHNT, CDR2 YYREEE (reference sequence). The CDR3 consists of 16 residues. V was clipped by 5 bases and J by 2 bases; unmatched bases: 11. CDR3: CASSDAPGQTTDTQYF. DNA for the CDR3: TGTGCCAGCAGTGATGCCCCGGGACAGACCACAGATACGCAGTATTTT. Full variable domain (rest looked up from reference TRBV5-4 and TRBJ2-3): ETGVTQSPTHLIKTRGQQVTLRCSSQSGHNTVSWYQQALGQGPQFIFQYYREEENGRGNFPPRFSGLQFPNYSSELNVNALELDDSALYLCASSDAPGQTTDTQYFGPGTRLTVL.

The rearrangement uses TRBV11-2 and TRBJ1-3; unclear D gene. Germline CDR1 is SGHAT and CDR2 is FQNNGV. Trimming took off 4 bases at V and 7 bases at J, with 14 bases between the two ends. The CDR3 consists of 14 residues. The CDR3 loop reads CASSSAAGVNTIYF. The CDR3, as DNA: TGTGCCAGCAGCTCCGCTGCCGGGGTTAACACCATATATTTT.

This chain joins TRBV4-1 and TRBJ1-2; perhaps TRBD1 as D (6 bases). Per germline, CDR1 MGHRA and CDR2 YSYEKL. V was pared by 0 bases and J by 6 bases, with 8 bases between. There are 13 residues in the CDR3. The CDR3: CASSQDRQDGYTF. CDR3 coding DNA: TGCGCCAGCAGCCAAGATCGACAGGATGGCTACACCTTC.

The chain combines TRBV7-9 with TRBJ1-1, with 7 bases fitting TRBD1. V gave up 8 bases and J gave up 3 bases; unmatched junction bases: 0. This CDR3 spans 11 amino acids. Germline V gene sequence: CDR1 SEHNR, CDR2 FQNEAQ (reference sequence). The CDR3 sequence: CASQGDTEAFF. CDR3 nucleotide sequence: TGTGCCAGCCAGGGGGACACTGAAGCTTTCTTT. Full variable domain (remainder filled in from reference TRBV7-9 and TRBJ1-1): DTGVSQNPRHKITKRGQNVTFRCDPISEHNRLYWYRQTLGQGPEFLTYFQNEAQLEKSRLLSDRFSAERPKGSFSTLEIQRTEQGDSAMYLCASQGDTEAFFGQGTRLTVV.

This clone showed up just a few times. V and J are TRBV7-2 and TRBJ1-5; 7 nucleotides match TRBD1. The CDR3 sequence is 15 residues long. Trimming removed 5 bases from V and 4 bases from J; junction bases left unmatched: 8. Germline CDR1 reads SGHTA; CDR2 reads FQGNSA. The CDR3 DNA sequence: TGTGCCAGCAGCACCCGGGACAGAACAAATCAGCCCCAGCATTTT. Protein product: CASSTRDRTNQPQHF.

The chain links TRBV27 to TRBJ2-2, with D possibly being TRBD1 (6 bases). Germline values: CDR1 MNHEY, CDR2 SMNVEV (reference sequence). The germline V and J ends were trimmed by 7 bases and 1 base, with 13 bases remaining between them. The CDR3 is made up of 15 amino acids. The CDR3 coding sequence is TGTGCCAGCAACCATGGACAGTTGAACACCGGGGAGCTGTTTTTT. Its protein product is CASNHGQLNTGELFF.

V is TRBV9 and J is TRBJ1-4; D not certain. Germline V CDR1 and CDR2: SGDLS, YYNGEE. This CDR3 is built from 15 residues. Trimming left V 4 bases short and J 0 bases short, with 10 bases between. The CDR3 DNA reads TGTGCCAGCAGCCCGAACTCTGCAACTAATGAAAAACTGTTTTTT. Protein: CASSPNSATNEKLFF. Full variable domain (outside the CDR3, taken from reference TRBV9 and TRBJ1-4): DSGVTQTPKHLITATGQRVTLRCSPRSGDLSVYWYQQSLDQGLQFLIQYYNGEERAKGNILERFSAQQFPDLHSELNLSSLELGDSALYFCASSPNSATNEKLFFGSGTQLSVL.

This chain joins TRBV4-1 and TRBJ1-2, with D perhaps matching TRBD1 (6 bases). Trimming stripped 0 bases from V and 5 bases from J, with 19 bases between. The CDR3 has 17 residues. Germline lookup yields CDR1 MGHRA and CDR2 YSYEKL. The CDR3 DNA follows: TGCGCCAGCAGCCAAGAAAGGACAGTCCCCGCAGTATATGGCTACACCTTC. Amino acid sequence: CASSQERTVPAVYGYTF.

The chain couples TRBV6-2 or TRBV6-3 to TRBJ2-5, with 9 bases lining up with TRBD2. Germline V gene sequence: CDR1 MNHEY, CDR2 SVGEGT. The CDR3 is 17 amino acids. Trimming took 4 bases from V and 5 from J; bases not matched to a gene: 14. The chain's CDR3 is CASSSLGGGASRETQYF. The CDR3 coding sequence is TGTGCCAGCAGTTCCCTCGGCGGGGGGGCCAGTCGCGAGACCCAGTACTTC.

This clone was picked up a small number of times. The rearrangement uses TRBV4-1 and TRBJ2-7; tentatively, D is TRBD1 (5 bases). CDR3 size: 14 residues. The ends were cut back, 0 bases at V and 6 bases at J, with 12 bases in the middle. CDR1 MGHRA and CDR2 YSYEKL come from the germline V gene. In DNA form, the CDR3 reads TGCGCCAGCAGCCAAGAAGATCAGGGTCGCGAGCAGTACTTC. Translation: CASSQEDQGREQYF.

The rearrangement uses TRBV7-2 and TRBJ2-3, with 8 bases lining up with TRBD2. Per germline, CDR1 SGHTA and CDR2 FQGNSA. This CDR3 has 15 residues. V dropped 0 bases and J dropped 6; count of bases not matched to a gene: 5. For the CDR3, the DNA is TGTGCCAGCAGCTTAGCTAGCGGGGTCCGGGATACGCAGTATTTT. It specifies CASSLASGVRDTQYF. Using reference TRBV7-2 and TRBJ2-3 for the parts outside the CDR3, the full variable domain is GAGVSQSPSNKVTEKGKDVELRCDPISGHTALYWYRQSLGQGLEFLIYFQGNSAPDKSGLPSDRFSAERTGGSVSTLTIQRTQQEDSAVYLCASSLASGVRDTQYFGPGTRLTVL.

This rearrangement joins TRBV4-1 to TRBJ1-2; D is possibly TRBD1 (5 bases). This CDR3 has 13 residues. V was trimmed by 5 bases and J by 4 bases, leaving 11 bases between them. CDR1 and CDR2 from the germline V gene are MGHRA and YSYEKL. The DNA of the CDR3 is TGCGCCAGCAGCTCCCCCGGGGGCTATGGCTACACCTTC. This sequence encodes CASSSPGGYGYTF.

The chain combines TRBV29-1 with TRBJ1-3; maybe TRBD1 (6 bases). This CDR3 region has 14 residues. The germline V gene encodes CDR1 SQVTM and CDR2 ANQGSEA. V lost 3 bases and J 2 bases, leaving 11 bases between the germline ends. Here the CDR3 reads CSVEDTGTGNTIYF. CDR3 nucleotides: TGCAGCGTTGAGGACACAGGGACTGGAAACACCATATATTTT. Full variable domain (missing parts from reference TRBV29-1 and TRBJ1-3): SAVISQKPSRDICQRGTSLTIQCQVDSQVTMMFWYRQQPGQSLTLIATANQGSEATYESGFVIDKFPISRPNLTFSTLTVSNMSPEDSSIYLCSVEDTGTGNTIYFGEGSWLTVV.

The J gene is TRBJ1-1, the V gene TRBV27; D is possibly TRBD1 (6 bases). The CDR3 loop spans 13 amino acids. Looked up from germline, CDR1 is MNHEY and CDR2 is SMNVEV (reference sequence). V was cut by 3 bases and J by 7 bases, with 12 bases left in between. CDR3 nucleotide sequence: TGTGCCAGCAGTTTCCGCGGACAGTATGAAGCTTTCTTT. Translated: CASSFRGQYEAFF.

V usage is TRBV4-1 and J usage is TRBJ2-3; 9 bases match TRBD1. V lost 0 bases and J lost 8; bases outside the gene matches: 6. This CDR3 is built from 15 residues. CDR1 is MGHRA, CDR2 YSYEKL, per germline. This CDR3 is CASSQEDRGGSTQYF. The CDR3 DNA reads as TGCGCCAGCAGCCAAGAGGACAGGGGAGGGTCTACGCAGTATTTT.

This chain uses TRBV19 with TRBJ2-3, with 8 bases lining up with TRBD1. Unmatched junction bases numbered 5, after V lost 3 bases and J lost 3 bases. CDR1 and CDR2 from the germline V gene are LNHDA and SQIVND (reference sequence). The CDR3 consists of 15 residues. This chain's CDR3 is CASSIGQGGTDTQYF. The CDR3 DNA follows: TGTGCCAGTAGTATTGGACAGGGTGGGACAGATACGCAGTATTTT.